This entry concerns a single T cell receptor beta chain. The source of the sample is a study of Ad26.COV2.S vaccination and SARS-CoV-2 variants. Looked up from germline, CDR1 is MNHEY and CDR2 is SMNVEV (reference sequence). CDR3 size: 15 residues. The V end was cut by 3 bases, the J end by 8 bases, with 16 bases between. TCRdb's table, derived via immunoSEQ multiplex PCR, lists solely in-frame clones and lacks some. In the table there are more than 150,000 clones, roughly 89% of which are singletons. The gene calls are TRBV27 and TRBJ2-2; perhaps TRBD2 as D (6 bases). This receptor was identified in a human donor who had recovered from COVID-19. This material consisted of peripheral blood, taken after recovery from COVID-19. CDR3 DNA: TGTGCCAGCAGTTTTTGGCCCAACGGAGGGGGGGAGCTGTTTTTT. Its protein product is CASSFWPNGGGELFF.